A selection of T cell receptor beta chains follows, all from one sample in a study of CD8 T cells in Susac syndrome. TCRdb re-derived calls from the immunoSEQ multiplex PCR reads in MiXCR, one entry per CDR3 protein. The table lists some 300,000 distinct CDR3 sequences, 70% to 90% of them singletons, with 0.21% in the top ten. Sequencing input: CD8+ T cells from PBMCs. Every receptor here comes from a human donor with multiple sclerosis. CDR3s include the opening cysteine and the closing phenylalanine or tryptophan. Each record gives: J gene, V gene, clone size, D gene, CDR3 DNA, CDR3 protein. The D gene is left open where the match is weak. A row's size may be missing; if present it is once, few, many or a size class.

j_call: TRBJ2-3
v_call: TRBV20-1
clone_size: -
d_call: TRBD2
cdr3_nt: TGCAGTGCTAGGAATGCCGGTTTGGAGCGGGAGGAACAAGATACGCAGTATTTT
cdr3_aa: CSARNAGLEREEQDTQYF

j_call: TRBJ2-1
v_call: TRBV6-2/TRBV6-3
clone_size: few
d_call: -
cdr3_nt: TGTGCCAGCAGTTACTCAGGTCCCGGCAATGAGCAGTTCTTC
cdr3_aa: CASSYSGPGNEQFF

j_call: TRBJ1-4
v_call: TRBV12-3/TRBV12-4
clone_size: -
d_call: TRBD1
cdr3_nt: TGTGCCAGCAGCGAGGGACAGGGCGATGAAAAACTGTTTTTT
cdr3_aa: CASSEGQGDEKLFF

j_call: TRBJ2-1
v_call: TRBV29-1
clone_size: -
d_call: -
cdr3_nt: TGCAGCGTTAGGCCCCCTTCCTACAATGAGCAGTTCTTC
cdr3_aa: CSVRPPSYNEQFF

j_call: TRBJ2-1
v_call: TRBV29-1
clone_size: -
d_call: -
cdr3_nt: TGCAGCGTTGAAGGCGCAGGGGAGGGGTACAATGAGCAGTTCTTC
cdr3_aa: CSVEGAGEGYNEQFF

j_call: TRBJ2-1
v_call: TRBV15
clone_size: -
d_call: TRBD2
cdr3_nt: TGTGCCACCAGCAGGGGGGTAGCGGGATCCTACAATGAGCAGTTCTTC
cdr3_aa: CATSRGVAGSYNEQFF

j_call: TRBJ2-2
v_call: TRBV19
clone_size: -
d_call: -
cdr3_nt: TGTGCCAGTAGGGGCCAAACGAACACCGGGGAGCTGTTTTTT
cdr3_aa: CASRGQTNTGELFF

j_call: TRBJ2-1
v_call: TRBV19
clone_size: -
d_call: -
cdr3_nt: TGTGCCAGTAGTATAATCGAGTACAATGAGCAGTTCTTC
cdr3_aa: CASSIIEYNEQFF

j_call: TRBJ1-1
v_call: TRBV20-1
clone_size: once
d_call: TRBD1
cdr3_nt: TGCAGTGCTTGGTATACAGGGGCCGCTTTGAACACTGAAGCTTTCTTT
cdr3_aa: CSAWYTGAALNTEAFF

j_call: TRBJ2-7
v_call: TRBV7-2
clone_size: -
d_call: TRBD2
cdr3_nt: TGTGCCAGCAGCTTCCCGGGAGGTGCCTCCTACGAGCAGTACTTC
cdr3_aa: CASSFPGGASYEQYF

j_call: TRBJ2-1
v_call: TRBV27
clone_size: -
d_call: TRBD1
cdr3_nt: TGTGCCAGCCAGACGGGACAGGGCTCCTACAATGAGCAGTTCTTC
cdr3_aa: CASQTGQGSYNEQFF

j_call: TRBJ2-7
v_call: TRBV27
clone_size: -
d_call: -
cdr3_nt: TGTGCCAGCAGTCGAGCAGGGGCAGGAAGCTCCTACGAGCAGTACTTC
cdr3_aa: CASSRAGAGSSYEQYF

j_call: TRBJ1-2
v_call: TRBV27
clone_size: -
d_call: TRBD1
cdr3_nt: TGTGCCAGCAGGGAAGACAGGGAAGGCTATGGCTACACCTTC
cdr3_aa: CASREDREGYGYTF

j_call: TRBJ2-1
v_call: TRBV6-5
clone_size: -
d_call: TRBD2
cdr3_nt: TGTGCCAGCAGTTACTTCACCAGCCCACTAGCGGGGGGTAACAATGAGCAGTTCTTC
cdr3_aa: CASSYFTSPLAGGNNEQFF

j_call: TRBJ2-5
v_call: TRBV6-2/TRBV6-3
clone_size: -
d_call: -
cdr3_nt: TGTGCCAGTCAGTGGGCCCAAGAGACCCAGTACTTC
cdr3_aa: CASQWAQETQYF

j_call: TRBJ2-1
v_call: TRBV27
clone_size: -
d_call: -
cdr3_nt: TGTGCCAGCGAACCAGGCTGGGGCGGGGACAATGAGCAGTTCTTC
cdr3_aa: CASEPGWGGDNEQFF

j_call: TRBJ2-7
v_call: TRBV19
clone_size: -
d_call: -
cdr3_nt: TGTGCCAGTAGTCCAACAGGCCTTTCCGCCTACGAGCAGTACTTC
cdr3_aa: CASSPTGLSAYEQYF

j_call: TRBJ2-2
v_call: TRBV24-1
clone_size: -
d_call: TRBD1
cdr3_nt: TGTGCCGCCGGGACAGCCACCGGGGAGCTGTTTTTT
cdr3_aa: CAAGTATGELFF

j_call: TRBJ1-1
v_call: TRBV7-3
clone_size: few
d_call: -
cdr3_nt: TGTGCCAGCAGCTTAACGGATGGGGGCGTTGAAGCTTTCTTT
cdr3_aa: CASSLTDGGVEAFF

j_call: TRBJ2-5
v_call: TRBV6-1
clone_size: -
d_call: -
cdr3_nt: TGTGCCAGCAGTCAATTCGTCACGAGGACAGAGCAAGAGACCCAGTACTTC
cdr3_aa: CASSQFVTRTEQETQYF

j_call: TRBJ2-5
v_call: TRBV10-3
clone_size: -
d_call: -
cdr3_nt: TGTGCCATGGGCCCAGGGCTGAAACAAGAGACCCAGTACTTC
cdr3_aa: CAMGPGLKQETQYF

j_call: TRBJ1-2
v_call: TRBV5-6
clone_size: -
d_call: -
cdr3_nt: TGTGCCAGCAGCTTGACGGAAGTTTATGGCTACACCTTC
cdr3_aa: CASSLTEVYGYTF

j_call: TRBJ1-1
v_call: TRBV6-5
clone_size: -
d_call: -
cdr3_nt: TGTGCCAGCAGTTACTCCGGGGGGCTGGGGGCTGAAGCTTTCTTT
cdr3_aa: CASSYSGGLGAEAFF

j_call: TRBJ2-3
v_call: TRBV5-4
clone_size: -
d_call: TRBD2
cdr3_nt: TGTGCCAGCAGCTTGATTGGGACTAGCTCCCCAGATACGCAGTATTTT
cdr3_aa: CASSLIGTSSPDTQYF

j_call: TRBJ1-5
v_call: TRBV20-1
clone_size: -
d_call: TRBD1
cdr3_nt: TGCAGTGCTAGAGGGGACAGGGGGCCTCTTTATAGCAATCAGCCCCAGCATTTT
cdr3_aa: CSARGDRGPLYSNQPQHF

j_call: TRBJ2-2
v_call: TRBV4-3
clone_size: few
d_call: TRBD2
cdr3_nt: TGCGCCAGCAGCCAGGGTCGACTAGCCCTGAACACCGGGGAGCTGTTTTTT
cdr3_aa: CASSQGRLALNTGELFF

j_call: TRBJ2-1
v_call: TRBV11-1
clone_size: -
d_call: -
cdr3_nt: TGTGCCAGCAGCCTTCCAAACAATGAGCAGTTCTTC
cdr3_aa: CASSLPNNEQFF

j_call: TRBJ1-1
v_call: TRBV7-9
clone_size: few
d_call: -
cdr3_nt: TGTGCCAGCAGCTACACTGAAGCTTTCTTT
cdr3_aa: CASSYTEAFF

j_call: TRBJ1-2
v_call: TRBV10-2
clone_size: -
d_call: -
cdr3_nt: TGCGCCAGCAGTGAGGGGCTGGATCCTAACTATGGCTACACCTTC
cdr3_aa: CASSEGLDPNYGYTF

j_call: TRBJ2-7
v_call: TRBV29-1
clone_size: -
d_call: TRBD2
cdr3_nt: TGCAGCGTTGAAGGCCTAGCGGGAGCTAGTAACTTCTACGAGCAGTACTTC
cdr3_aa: CSVEGLAGASNFYEQYF

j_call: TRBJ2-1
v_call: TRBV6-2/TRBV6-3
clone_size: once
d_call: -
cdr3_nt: TGTGCCAGCAAATTAGCGCCCACTCCCGCAGGTGAGCAGTTCTTC
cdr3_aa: CASKLAPTPAGEQFF

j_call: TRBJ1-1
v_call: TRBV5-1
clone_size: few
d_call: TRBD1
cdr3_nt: TGCGCCAGCAGCTTAATGGGACAGCCTGAAGCTTTCTTT
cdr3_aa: CASSLMGQPEAFF